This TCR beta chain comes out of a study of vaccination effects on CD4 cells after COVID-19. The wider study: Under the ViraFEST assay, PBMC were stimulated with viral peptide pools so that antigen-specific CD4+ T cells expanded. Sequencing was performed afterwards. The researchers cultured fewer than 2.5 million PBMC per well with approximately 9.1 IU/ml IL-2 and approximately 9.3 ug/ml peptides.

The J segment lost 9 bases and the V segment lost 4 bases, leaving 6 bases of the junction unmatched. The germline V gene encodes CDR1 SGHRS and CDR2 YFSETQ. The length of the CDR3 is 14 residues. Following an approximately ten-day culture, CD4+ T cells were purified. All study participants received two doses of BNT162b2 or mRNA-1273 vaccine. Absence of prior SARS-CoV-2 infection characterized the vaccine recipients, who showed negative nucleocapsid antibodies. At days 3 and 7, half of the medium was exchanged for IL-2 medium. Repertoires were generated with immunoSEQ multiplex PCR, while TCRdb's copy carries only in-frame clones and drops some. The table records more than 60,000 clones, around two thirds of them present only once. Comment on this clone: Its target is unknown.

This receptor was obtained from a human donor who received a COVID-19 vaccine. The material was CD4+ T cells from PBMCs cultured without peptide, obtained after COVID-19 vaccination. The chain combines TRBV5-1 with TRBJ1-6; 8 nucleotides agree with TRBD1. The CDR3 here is CASSQDRGSSPLHF. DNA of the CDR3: TGCGCCAGCAGCCAAGACAGGGGAAGTTCACCCCTCCACTTT.